A single sample gave rise to the 27 T cell receptor beta chains below, sequenced in a study of Graves' ophthalmopathy and Graves' hyperthyroidism. Amplified material comprised TCR beta CDR3 regions derived from RNA transcripts. RT-PCR was first run with HTBI primers, then multiplex PCR in a second round. TCRdb recomputed calls from the multiplex PCR reads with MiXCR, one row per CDR3 protein. The sample records approximately 160,000 distinct CDR3 sequences, 35% to 45% being singletons. Sequences were obtained from peripheral blood. The receptors were sampled from a man aged 25-40 years with Graves' ophthalmopathy.

The chain employs TRBV6-1 and TRBJ1-1; TRBD1 is a possible D gene (6 bases). Germline V gene lookup returns CDR1 MNHNS and CDR2 SASEGT. This CDR3 comprises 16 residues. The ends were cut back, 7 bases at V and 1 base at J, with 19 bases in the middle. CDR3 in amino acids: CASIPLGVRGNTEAFF. CDR3 nucleotide sequence: TGTGCCAGCATCCCGTTAGGGGTCAGGGGGAACACTGAAGCTTTCTTT.

This clonotype has ten or more counts. The chain links TRBV18 to TRBJ1-2, with TRBD1 identical over 7 bases. Germline CDR1 KGHSH, CDR2 LQKENI. The CDR3 covers 17 residues. V lost 0 bases, J lost 5 bases, and 12 bases stayed unmatched. The CDR3 loop reads CASSPPRTGLTLYGYTF. Written as DNA, the CDR3 is TGTGCCAGCTCACCACCCAGGACAGGTCTAACCCTATATGGCTACACCTTC. The full variable domain, completed using reference TRBV18 and TRBJ1-2, is NAGVMQNPRHLVRRRGQEARLRCSPMKGHSHVYWYRQLPEEGLKFMVYLQKENIIDESGMPKERFSAEFPKEGPSILRIQQVVRGDSAAYFCASSPPRTGLTLYGYTFGSGTRLTVV.

This clonotype has a handful of counts. The chain carries TRBV7-3 and TRBJ2-2; a possible D gene is TRBD2 (6 bases). Germline V lookup: CDR1 SGHTA, CDR2 FQGTGA. The germline V and J ends were trimmed by 2 bases and 4 bases, with 14 bases remaining between them. The CDR3 runs to 16 residues. CDR3 protein: CASSLGGIGSTGELFF. In nucleotides, the CDR3 is TGTGCCAGCAGCTTAGGCGGGATCGGTAGCACCGGGGAGCTGTTTTTT.

The chain employs TRBV30 and TRBJ2-2; D is ambiguous. The CDR3 loop spans 17 amino acids. V was cut by 1 base and J by 4 bases, with 19 bases left in between. Germline V gives CDR1 GTSNPN, CDR2 SVGIG (reference sequence). The CDR3: CAWSDPPRTPSTGELFF. The CDR3 nucleotides are TGTGCCTGGAGTGACCCCCCTCGCACGCCCAGCACCGGGGAGCTGTTTTTT.

This clonotype was found a few times. V gene TRBV6-1 combines with J gene TRBJ1-1; 7 bases map to TRBD1. Germline CDR1 MNHNS, CDR2 SASEGT. Losses at the gene ends were 8 bases for V and 1 base for J; bases not matched to a gene: 7. The CDR3 is 14 amino acids. CDR3 DNA: TGTGCCAGCGACATGGACAGGCAGAACACTGAAGCTTTCTTT. Translated, it gives CASDMDRQNTEAFF.

This clonotype was observed at least ten times. This chain connects TRBV28 to TRBJ1-1; 10 nucleotides align to TRBD1. CDR3 length: 13 amino acids. V shed 7 bases, J shed 3 bases, and the junction held 2 bases outside the gene matches. CDR1 is MDHEN and CDR2 is SYDVKM in the germline V gene. CDR3 in DNA: TGTGCCAGCACAGGACAGGGGGACACTGAAGCTTTCTTT. Translation gives CASTGQGDTEAFF. The whole variable domain, remainder taken from reference TRBV28 and TRBJ1-1, is DVKVTQSSRYLVKRTGEKVFLECVQDMDHENMFWYRQDPGLGLRLIYFSYDVKMKEKGDIPEGYSVSREKKERFSLILESASTNQTSMYLCASTGQGDTEAFFGQGTRLTVV.

CDR3 in amino acids: CASTPTGGVNSPLHF. The CDR3 bases are TGTGCCAGCACCCCAACGGGTGGGGTTAATTCACCCCTCCACTTT. This sequence joins TRBV6-1 and TRBJ1-6; D gene unclear. Trimming removed 7 bases at V and 6 bases at J, with 16 bases between. This CDR3 is 15 amino acids long. In germline, CDR1 is MNHNS, CDR2 SASEGT.

This clonotype was observed at least ten times. This chain connects TRBV30 to TRBJ2-7; 13 bases are a match to TRBD2. Unmatched junction bases numbered 6, after V lost 4 bases and J lost 3 bases. Germline CDR1 and CDR2: GTSNPN and SVGIG (reference sequence). The CDR3 totals 15 residues. The CDR3: CAWIRTSGRGYEQYF. CDR3 bases: TGTGCCTGGATCCGGACTAGCGGGAGAGGCTACGAGCAGTACTTC.

This clonotype was counted many times. The rearrangement joins TRBV10-3 to TRBJ2-7; maybe TRBD2 (6 bases). The CDR3 spans 12 residues. V lost 11 bases and J lost 4, with 15 bases in between. CDR1 is ENHRY and CDR2 is SYGVKD in the germline V gene. Here the CDR3 reads CALGGGVYEQYF. The DNA for the CDR3 is TGTGCCTTGGGAGGCGGAGTTTACGAGCAGTACTTC.

This rearrangement joins TRBV2 to TRBJ1-2; 7 bases line up with TRBD1. Germline V gene data show CDR1 as SNHLY and CDR2 as FYNNEI. J lost 2 bases, V lost 3 bases, and 6 bases had no gene match. This CDR3 is built from 15 residues. CDR3 in amino acids: CASSERGQANYGYTF. The CDR3 DNA reads TGTGCCAGCAGTGAGCGTGGACAGGCAAACTATGGCTACACCTTC.

This clonotype was detected once. The chain uses TRBV10-3 and TRBJ2-7; D is undetermined. The V end lost 4 bases, the J end lost 3 bases, and 7 bases lay between the germline ends. CDR3 size: 12 residues. Looked up from germline, CDR1 is ENHRY and CDR2 is SYGVKD. The CDR3 DNA is TGTGCCATCAGTGTTTACGGCTACGAGCAGTACTTC. It specifies CAISVYGYEQYF.

V usage is TRBV12-3 or TRBV12-4 and J usage is TRBJ2-7; D is unresolved. The CDR3 is 14 amino acids. Between the trimmed V and J ends, which lost 3 bases and 6 bases, there was a span of 15 bases. The CDR3 DNA reads TGTGCCAGCAGTTTGTGGAGCAGAAGGGCCGAGCAGTACTTC. Translation: CASSLWSRRAEQYF.

This clonotype was counted ten times or more. The rearrangement uses TRBV19 and TRBJ2-7; the D gene is possibly TRBD1 (5 bases). There are 14 residues in the CDR3. Germline V CDR1 and CDR2: LNHDA, SQIVND (reference sequence). V was clipped by 3 bases and J by 0 bases, with 9 bases between them. Here the CDR3 reads CASSIRQSSYEQYF. In DNA form, the CDR3 reads TGTGCCAGTAGTATCCGACAGAGCTCCTACGAGCAGTACTTC.

The rearrangement links TRBV6-1 to TRBJ1-2; D is unclear. Germline CDR1 reads MNHNS; CDR2 reads SASEGT. CDR3 length: 14 amino acids. Trimming cost V 3 bases and J 4 bases, with 12 bases left between them. CDR3 region: CASSELGSAYGYTF. CDR3 nucleotide sequence: TGTGCCAGCAGTGAGCTTGGATCTGCCTATGGCTACACCTTC.

This clonotype has ten or more counts. This chain uses TRBV7-2 with TRBJ1-6; D not resolved. Per germline, CDR1 SGHTA and CDR2 FQGNSA. The CDR3 has 14 amino acids. The V end was cut by 4 bases, the J end by 7 bases, with 11 bases between. The CDR3, as DNA: TGTGCCAGCAGCTCAGCTCGGAACAATTCACCCCTCCACTTT. It yields the protein CASSSARNNSPLHF.

This clonotype showed up many times. The chain carries TRBV5-5 and TRBJ1-2; D might be TRBD1 (6 bases). CDR1 and CDR2 (germline): SGHKS, YYEKEE (reference sequence). The CDR3 spans 13 residues. Trimming stripped 0 bases from V and 7 bases from J, with 10 bases between. The CDR3 nucleotides are TGTGCCAGCAGCTTGGGGCAGGGGTTTGGCTACACCTTC. This encodes CASSLGQGFGYTF.

V and J are TRBV10-3 and TRBJ2-5; D tentatively reads TRBD1 or TRBD2 (5 bases each). CDR1 is ENHRY and CDR2 is SYGVKD in the germline V gene. The CDR3 is 14 residues long. With 2 bases removed from V and 4 bases from J, the gap between germline ends came to 11 bases. The chain's CDR3 is CAISEDGGGETQYF. The CDR3 DNA reads TGTGCCATCAGTGAGGATGGTGGGGGAGAGACCCAGTACTTC.

V is TRBV6-1 and J is TRBJ1-5; unclear D gene. Trimming took off 2 bases at V and 5 bases at J, with 19 bases between the two ends. CDR3 size: 17 residues. Looked up from germline, CDR1 is MNHNS and CDR2 is SASEGT. The CDR3 DNA reads as TGTGCCAGCAGTGAATCTGTGGCAGATCAATGGCATCAGCCCCAGCATTTT. Translating it yields CASSESVADQWHQPQHF.

The chain employs TRBV28 and TRBJ1-2; D call uncertain. The germline gives CDR1 MDHEN, CDR2 SYDVKM. The CDR3 extends over 12 amino acids. Trimming pared 6 bases from V and 4 bases from J, leaving 9 bases between. Written as DNA, the CDR3 is TGTGCCAGCAGGTGGGGTACCTATGGCTACACCTTC. Protein product: CASRWGTYGYTF.

The chain combines TRBV20-1 with TRBJ2-2; 7 nucleotides agree with TRBD1. The CDR3 spans 14 residues. Germline lookup yields CDR1 DFQATT and CDR2 SNEGSKA (reference sequence). V shed 2 bases and J 3 bases; nucleotides not matched to a gene: 3. CDR3 nucleotide sequence: TGCAGTGCTAGATGGCAGGGGGACACCGGGGAGCTGTTTTTT. It codes for CSARWQGDTGELFF.

The rearrangement uses TRBV6-2 or TRBV6-3 and TRBJ2-5; 11 positions agree with TRBD1. The CDR3 runs to 14 residues. The V gene's germline CDR1 is MNHEY and CDR2 SVGEGT. The V and J ends lost 5 bases and 2 bases, in that order; junction bases with no gene match: 1. The CDR3 DNA is TGTGCCAGCAGTGGACAGGGGGCACAAGAGACCCAGTACTTC. Its protein is CASSGQGAQETQYF.

This clonotype has a count of ten or more. The chain uses TRBV20-1 and TRBJ1-1; no reliable D call. The CDR3 loop spans 13 amino acids. Trimming removed 3 bases from V and 5 bases from J, with 13 bases in between. Germline values: CDR1 DFQATT, CDR2 SNEGSKA (reference sequence). Written as DNA, the CDR3 is TGCAGTGCTAGCGCCCTTTTCTCTACTGAAGCTTTCTTT. Protein sequence: CSASALFSTEAFF.

Many counts were recorded for this clonotype. The chain carries TRBV7-2 and TRBJ2-7; 9 bases map to TRBD1. This CDR3 region has 14 residues. The junction had 3 bases not matched to a gene; V was cut back by 4 bases and J by 2 bases. Germline loops: CDR1 SGHTA, CDR2 FQGNSA. The CDR3 sequence: CASSSRTGAYEQYF. The CDR3 bases are TGTGCCAGCAGCTCAAGGACAGGGGCCTACGAGCAGTACTTC.

V gene TRBV7-3 combines with J gene TRBJ2-2; D is undetermined. The CDR3 spans 12 residues. Germline V gene lookup returns CDR1 SGHTA and CDR2 FQGTGA. The V gene lost 5 bases and the J gene lost 6 bases, with 7 bases spanning the gap. The CDR3 nucleotides read TGTGCCAGCAGCCCCACGCCCGGGGAGCTGTTTTTT. As protein: CASSPTPGELFF.

The chain has TRBV7-3 and TRBJ2-5, with D uncertain. Germline V gives CDR1 SGHTA, CDR2 FQGTGA. V lost 5 bases and J 3 bases, leaving 28 bases between the germline ends. This CDR3 comprises 19 residues. The CDR3 is CASSPPPTGLEGSEETQYF. CDR3 DNA: TGTGCCAGCAGCCCTCCGCCGACGGGTCTAGAAGGATCTGAAGAGACCCAGTACTTC.

This clonotype appeared a few times. This chain uses TRBV19 with TRBJ1-1; D remains unclear. The CDR3 spans 11 residues. Between the trimmed V and J ends, which lost 4 bases and 7 bases, there was a span of 7 bases. The germline V gene has CDR1 LNHDA and CDR2 SQIVND (reference sequence). This CDR3 reads CASSTKLEAFF. The CDR3 DNA reads TGTGCCAGTAGTACCAAGCTTGAAGCTTTCTTT.

This clonotype is categorized as medium-sized (0.01 to 0.1%). V usage is TRBV6-1 and J usage is TRBJ2-7; D could derive from TRBD1 or TRBD2 (5 bases each). With 3 bases removed from V and 2 bases from J, the gap between germline ends came to 11 bases. The CDR3 totals 14 residues. Per the germline V gene, CDR1 is MNHNS and CDR2 is SASEGT. CDR3 region: CASSELGEAYEQYF. DNA for the CDR3: TGTGCCAGCAGTGAGTTGGGGGAAGCCTACGAGCAGTACTTC.